Listed below are T cell receptor beta chains from one sample, sequenced in a study of T cell repertoires in cytomegalovirus infection. TCRdb itself ran the reads through MiXCR, one entry per CDR3 protein. The table has more than 400,000 distinct CDR3 sequences, 26% seen once. The sequencing sample was made of PBMCs. These receptors were collected from a human donor in good health (CMV status not recorded). Some clones in this sample may be carry-over from other donors' samples. Both conserved end residues are part of each CDR3. D genes are given only for firm matches. Clone size is given for some rows only: seen once, a few or many times, or a class if the clone is expanded.

v_gene: TRBV6-2/TRBV6-3
d_gene: NA
j_gene: TRBJ1-5
abundance: NA
CDR3nt: TGTGCCAGCAGTCCCCACGGAACCGTGCTCCAGCCCCAGCATTTT
CDR3aa: CASSPHGTVLQPQHF

v_gene: TRBV11-3
d_gene: NA
j_gene: TRBJ1-5
abundance: NA
CDR3nt: TGTGCCAGCAGCTTAGAAGGGGAAGATCAGCCCCAGCATTTT
CDR3aa: CASSLEGEDQPQHF

v_gene: TRBV7-6
d_gene: NA
j_gene: TRBJ2-7
abundance: NA
CDR3nt: TGTGCCAGCAGCTCACCCTTCGGGGCTGGGACGGAGCAGTACTTC
CDR3aa: CASSSPFGAGTEQYF

v_gene: TRBV27
d_gene: NA
j_gene: TRBJ2-5
abundance: NA
CDR3nt: TGTGCCAGCAGTAAGAAGAACACGCAAGAGACCCAGTACTTC
CDR3aa: CASSKKNTQETQYF

v_gene: TRBV9
d_gene: NA
j_gene: TRBJ1-1
abundance: NA
CDR3nt: TGTGCCAGCAGCGTAGGCTTTATGGGGAACACTGAAGCTTTCTTT
CDR3aa: CASSVGFMGNTEAFF

v_gene: TRBV28
d_gene: NA
j_gene: TRBJ2-3
abundance: few
CDR3nt: TGTGCCAGCAGTTTACATCTCGGGGCAGATACGCAGTATTTT
CDR3aa: CASSLHLGADTQYF

v_gene: TRBV11-3
d_gene: NA
j_gene: TRBJ2-5
abundance: NA
CDR3nt: TGTGCCAGCAGCTACTCAGCTCCGGGACAACAAGAGACCCAGTACTTC
CDR3aa: CASSYSAPGQQETQYF

v_gene: TRBV2
d_gene: NA
j_gene: TRBJ1-2
abundance: NA
CDR3nt: TGTGCCAGCGGGCTGGGCTATGGCTACACCTTC
CDR3aa: CASGLGYGYTF

v_gene: TRBV19
d_gene: NA
j_gene: TRBJ2-4
abundance: NA
CDR3nt: TGTGCCAGTAGTATACCGGGAAGAGCCAAAAACATTCAGTACTTC
CDR3aa: CASSIPGRAKNIQYF

v_gene: TRBV11-2
d_gene: TRBD1
j_gene: TRBJ1-1
abundance: few
CDR3nt: TGTGCCAGCAGCGCGGAAGTAGGGACAGGGCTCGGTAACACTGAAGCTTTCTTT
CDR3aa: CASSAEVGTGLGNTEAFF

v_gene: TRBV2
d_gene: NA
j_gene: TRBJ2-3
abundance: NA
CDR3nt: TGTGCCAGCAGTAAAGGACAGTCCACAGATACGCAGTATTTT
CDR3aa: CASSKGQSTDTQYF

v_gene: TRBV20-1
d_gene: NA
j_gene: TRBJ1-4
abundance: NA
CDR3nt: TGCAGTGCTAGAGATTATGGTGGGAGAACTAATGAAAAACTGTTTTTT
CDR3aa: CSARDYGGRTNEKLFF

v_gene: TRBV7-6
d_gene: NA
j_gene: TRBJ1-1
abundance: NA
CDR3nt: TGTGCCAGCAGCTTAGGTCTCCGGAGTGAAGCTTTCTTT
CDR3aa: CASSLGLRSEAFF

v_gene: TRBV14
d_gene: TRBD2
j_gene: TRBJ2-5
abundance: NA
CDR3nt: TGTGCCAGCAGCCAAGCCCTAGCGGATACCCAGTACTTC
CDR3aa: CASSQALADTQYF

v_gene: TRBV7-2
d_gene: TRBD1
j_gene: TRBJ2-7
abundance: many
CDR3nt: TGTGCCAGCAGGGAACCGGGACAGGGGTTCTACGAGCAGTACTTC
CDR3aa: CASREPGQGFYEQYF

v_gene: TRBV6-5
d_gene: NA
j_gene: TRBJ1-4
abundance: few
CDR3nt: TGTGCCAGCAGTACTCTTCAGGGGCTTGGTGAAAAACTGTTTTTT
CDR3aa: CASSTLQGLGEKLFF

v_gene: TRBV7-2
d_gene: NA
j_gene: TRBJ1-1
abundance: many
CDR3nt: TGTGCCAGCAGTTCGCCAAACTTGCAGAACACTGAAGCTTTCTTT
CDR3aa: CASSSPNLQNTEAFF

v_gene: TRBV4-2
d_gene: NA
j_gene: TRBJ2-3
abundance: few
CDR3nt: TGTGCCAGCAGCCAAGTGGTGGGGGCCAGCGGAGGAGGGGGCACAGATACGCAGTATTTT
CDR3aa: CASSQVVGASGGGGTDTQYF

v_gene: TRBV28
d_gene: TRBD1
j_gene: TRBJ1-2
abundance: NA
CDR3nt: TGTGCCAGCAGTGCGCCTCCGGGACAGGGAGGCTACACCTTC
CDR3aa: CASSAPPGQGGYTF

v_gene: TRBV7-8
d_gene: TRBD2
j_gene: TRBJ2-7
abundance: many
CDR3nt: TGTGCCAGCAGCTACCTAGCGGGAGGGCTCTCAGACCCCTACGAGCAGTACTTC
CDR3aa: CASSYLAGGLSDPYEQYF

v_gene: TRBV12-3/TRBV12-4
d_gene: TRBD2
j_gene: TRBJ2-1
abundance: few
CDR3nt: TGTGCCAGCAGATCGGGAGGTGAGCAGTTCTTC
CDR3aa: CASRSGGEQFF

v_gene: TRBV3-1
d_gene: NA
j_gene: TRBJ1-1
abundance: NA
CDR3nt: TGTGCCAGCAGCCAAGATTTTGGCCTCACTGAAGCTTTCTTT
CDR3aa: CASSQDFGLTEAFF

v_gene: TRBV7-8
d_gene: NA
j_gene: TRBJ1-5
abundance: many
CDR3nt: TGTGCCAGCAGCTTAGCGCGGTCAGATCAGCCCCAGCATTTT
CDR3aa: CASSLARSDQPQHF

v_gene: TRBV19
d_gene: NA
j_gene: TRBJ2-1
abundance: few
CDR3nt: TGTGCCAGTAGTCCCATCGGGGGTGTAAATGAGCAGTTCTTC
CDR3aa: CASSPIGGVNEQFF

v_gene: TRBV7-8
d_gene: NA
j_gene: TRBJ2-3
abundance: few
CDR3nt: TGTGCCAGCAGCTTAGTTCAGGGTAGGGATACGCAGTATTTT
CDR3aa: CASSLVQGRDTQYF

v_gene: TRBV28
d_gene: NA
j_gene: TRBJ1-2
abundance: few
CDR3nt: TGTGCCAGCACCCAGCTAGGGTCCCTCTATGGCTACACCTTC
CDR3aa: CASTQLGSLYGYTF

v_gene: TRBV7-2
d_gene: NA
j_gene: TRBJ1-4
abundance: many
CDR3nt: TGTGCCAGCAGCTTAGGTTACAGGACTAATGAAAAACTGTTTTTT
CDR3aa: CASSLGYRTNEKLFF

v_gene: TRBV12-3/TRBV12-4
d_gene: NA
j_gene: TRBJ1-2
abundance: NA
CDR3nt: TGTGCCGTACAGGGATACTATGGCTACACCTTC
CDR3aa: CAVQGYYGYTF

v_gene: TRBV6-8
d_gene: NA
j_gene: TRBJ1-5
abundance: NA
CDR3nt: TGTGCCAGCACCGCGTACTCCTGGGGTCAGCCCCAGCATTTT
CDR3aa: CASTAYSWGQPQHF

v_gene: TRBV5-3
d_gene: NA
j_gene: TRBJ1-1
abundance: NA
CDR3nt: TGTGCCAGCAGCCTTCGGGACTCCCTTATCACTGAAGCTTTCTTT
CDR3aa: CASSLRDSLITEAFF

v_gene: TRBV7-2
d_gene: NA
j_gene: TRBJ1-2
abundance: few
CDR3nt: TGTGCCAGCAGCTTAGCGGGGGCCGGGACTCGCGCAAGCTACACCTTC
CDR3aa: CASSLAGAGTRASYTF

v_gene: TRBV6-8
d_gene: NA
j_gene: TRBJ1-2
abundance: few
CDR3nt: TGTGCCAGCAGCCCCTGGACCTGGGGCTATGGCTACACCTTC
CDR3aa: CASSPWTWGYGYTF

v_gene: TRBV30
d_gene: TRBD2
j_gene: TRBJ2-5
abundance: NA
CDR3nt: TGTGCCTGGAGTGTACTAGCGGGAGGTCCCCAAGAGACCCAGTACTTC
CDR3aa: CAWSVLAGGPQETQYF

v_gene: TRBV11-2
d_gene: NA
j_gene: TRBJ2-5
abundance: NA
CDR3nt: TGTGCCAGCAGCTTCGGAGGGGGGAGTGGGACCCAGTACTTC
CDR3aa: CASSFGGGSGTQYF

v_gene: TRBV6-2/TRBV6-3
d_gene: TRBD1
j_gene: TRBJ1-5
abundance: few
CDR3nt: TGTGCCAGCAGCCCTGTGGGAGGGGGCTATAGCAATCAGCCCCAGCATTTT
CDR3aa: CASSPVGGGYSNQPQHF

v_gene: TRBV19
d_gene: NA
j_gene: TRBJ1-1
abundance: many
CDR3nt: TGTGCCAGTAAGTGGAACACTGAAGCTTTCTTT
CDR3aa: CASKWNTEAFF

v_gene: TRBV12-3/TRBV12-4
d_gene: NA
j_gene: TRBJ1-1
abundance: many
CDR3nt: TGTGCCAGCAGTCCGAACTTGAACACTGAAGCTTTCTTT
CDR3aa: CASSPNLNTEAFF

v_gene: TRBV4-3
d_gene: NA
j_gene: TRBJ2-3
abundance: NA
CDR3nt: TGCGCCAGCAGCCAAGATTCCCGACTGTCAGATACGCAGTATTTT
CDR3aa: CASSQDSRLSDTQYF

v_gene: TRBV4-1
d_gene: NA
j_gene: TRBJ2-5
abundance: NA
CDR3nt: TGCGCCAGCAGCCAAGATGCGGATCTAGGCGCGAGAACCCAGTACTTC
CDR3aa: CASSQDADLGARTQYF

v_gene: TRBV7-2
d_gene: TRBD2
j_gene: TRBJ2-1
abundance: many
CDR3nt: TGTGCCAGCAGCTTAGAGGGACTAGCGCCGAATGAGCAGTTCTTC
CDR3aa: CASSLEGLAPNEQFF

v_gene: TRBV6-5
d_gene: TRBD1
j_gene: TRBJ2-7
abundance: few
CDR3nt: TGTGCCAGCAGCATGGGGACAGGGGGATACGAGCAGTACTTC
CDR3aa: CASSMGTGGYEQYF